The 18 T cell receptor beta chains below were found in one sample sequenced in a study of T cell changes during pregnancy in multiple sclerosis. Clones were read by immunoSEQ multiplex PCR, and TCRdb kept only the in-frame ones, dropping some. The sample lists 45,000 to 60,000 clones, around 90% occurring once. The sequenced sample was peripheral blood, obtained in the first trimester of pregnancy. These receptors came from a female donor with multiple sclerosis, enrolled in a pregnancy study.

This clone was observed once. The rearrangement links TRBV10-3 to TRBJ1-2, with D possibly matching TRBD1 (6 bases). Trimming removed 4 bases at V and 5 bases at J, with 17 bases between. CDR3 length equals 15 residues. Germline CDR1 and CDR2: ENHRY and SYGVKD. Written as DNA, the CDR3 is TGTGCCATCAGTGGAGCGGACAGTTTCCTTTATGGCTACACCTTC. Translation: CAISGADSFLYGYTF.

DNA for the CDR3: TGTGCCAGCAGTTCACGACAGGGCGGCTATGGCTACACCTTC. Translation: CASSSRQGGYGYTF. The V call is TRBV27, the J call TRBJ1-2; TRBD1 matches 7 bases. This CDR3 contains 14 residues. V lost 4 bases to trimming and J lost 4 bases; unmatched junction nucleotides: 6. CDR1 MNHEY and CDR2 SMNVEV come from the germline V gene (reference sequence).

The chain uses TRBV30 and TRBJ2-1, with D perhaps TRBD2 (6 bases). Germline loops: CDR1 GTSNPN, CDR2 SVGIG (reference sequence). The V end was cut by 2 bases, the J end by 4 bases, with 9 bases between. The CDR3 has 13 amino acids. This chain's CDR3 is CAWSIGLYNEQFF. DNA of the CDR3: TGTGCCTGGAGTATCGGACTATACAATGAGCAGTTCTTC.

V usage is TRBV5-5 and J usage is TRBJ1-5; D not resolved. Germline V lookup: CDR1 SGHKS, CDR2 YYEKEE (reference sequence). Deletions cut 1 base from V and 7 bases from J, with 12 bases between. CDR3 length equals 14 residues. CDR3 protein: CASSLLEGWQPQHF. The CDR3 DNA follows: TGTGCCAGCAGCTTGTTGGAGGGATGGCAGCCCCAGCATTTT.

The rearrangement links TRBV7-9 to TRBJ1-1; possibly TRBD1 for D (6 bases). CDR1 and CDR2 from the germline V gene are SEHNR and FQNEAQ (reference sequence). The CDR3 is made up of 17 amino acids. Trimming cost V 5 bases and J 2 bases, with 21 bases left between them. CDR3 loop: CASSHHKGRDTNTEAFF. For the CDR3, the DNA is TGTGCCAGCAGCCACCACAAGGGCCGGGACACCAACACTGAAGCTTTCTTT.

Written as DNA, the CDR3 is TGCGCCAGCAGCCAAGATCCGGACAGGGAGGGAAACACCATATATTTT. It yields the protein CASSQDPDREGNTIYF. V is TRBV4-1 and J is TRBJ1-3; 8 bases are a match to TRBD1. CDR1 is MGHRA, CDR2 YSYEKL, per germline. Trimming cost V 0 bases and J 4 bases; bases outside gene matches: 5. The CDR3 has 16 residues.

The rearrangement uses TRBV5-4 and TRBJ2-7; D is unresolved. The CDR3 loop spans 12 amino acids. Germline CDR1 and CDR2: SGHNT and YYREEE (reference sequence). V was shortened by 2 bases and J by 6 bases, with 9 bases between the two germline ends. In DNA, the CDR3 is TGTGCCAGCAGCTTCGGAGAGGCCGAGCAGTACTTC. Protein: CASSFGEAEQYF.

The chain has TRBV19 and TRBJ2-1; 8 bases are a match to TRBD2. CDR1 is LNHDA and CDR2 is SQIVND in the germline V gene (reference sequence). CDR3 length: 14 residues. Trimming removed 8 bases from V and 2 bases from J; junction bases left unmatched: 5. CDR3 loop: CASSWRGAYNEQFF. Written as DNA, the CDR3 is TGTGCCAGTTCCTGGCGGGGGGCCTACAATGAGCAGTTCTTC.

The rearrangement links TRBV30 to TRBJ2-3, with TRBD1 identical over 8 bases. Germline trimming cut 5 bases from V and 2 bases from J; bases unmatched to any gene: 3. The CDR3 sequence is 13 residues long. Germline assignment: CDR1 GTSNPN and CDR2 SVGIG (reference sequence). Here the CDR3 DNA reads TGTGCCTGGGGGACAGGACCCACAGATACGCAGTATTTT. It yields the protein CAWGTGPTDTQYF.

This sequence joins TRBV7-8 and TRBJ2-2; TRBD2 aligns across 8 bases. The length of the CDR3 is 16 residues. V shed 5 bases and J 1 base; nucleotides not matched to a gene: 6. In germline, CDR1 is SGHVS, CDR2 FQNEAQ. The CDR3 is CASSPLAGLNTGELFF. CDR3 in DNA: TGTGCCAGCAGCCCTTTAGCGGGGTTGAACACCGGGGAGCTGTTTTTT.

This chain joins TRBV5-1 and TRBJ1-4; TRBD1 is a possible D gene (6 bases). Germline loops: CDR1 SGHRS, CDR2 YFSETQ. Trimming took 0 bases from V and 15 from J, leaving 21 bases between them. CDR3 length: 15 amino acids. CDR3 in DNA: TGCGCCAGCAGCTTGGTCGGCCAGGGGCCTGGTCCGGTGTTTTTT. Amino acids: CASSLVGQGPGPVFF. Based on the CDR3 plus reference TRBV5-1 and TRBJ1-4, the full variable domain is KAGVTQTPRYLIKTRGQQVTLSCSPISGHRSVSWYQQTPGQGLQFLFEYFSETQRNKGNFPGRFSGRQFSNSRSEMNVSTLELGDSALYLCASSLVGQGPGPVFFGSGTQLSVL.

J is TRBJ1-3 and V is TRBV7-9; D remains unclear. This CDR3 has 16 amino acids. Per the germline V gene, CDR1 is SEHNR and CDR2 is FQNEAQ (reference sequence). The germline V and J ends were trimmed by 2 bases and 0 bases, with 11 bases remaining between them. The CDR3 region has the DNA TGTGCCAGCAGCTTATGGTTCAGTGACTCTGGAAACACCATATATTTT. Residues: CASSLWFSDSGNTIYF.

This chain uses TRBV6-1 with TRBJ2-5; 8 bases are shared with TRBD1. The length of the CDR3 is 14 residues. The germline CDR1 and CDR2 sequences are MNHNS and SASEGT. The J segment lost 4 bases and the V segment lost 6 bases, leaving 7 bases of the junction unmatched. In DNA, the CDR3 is TGTGCCAGCAGATCTCTGGGACAGGTAGAGACCCAGTACTTC. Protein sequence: CASRSLGQVETQYF.

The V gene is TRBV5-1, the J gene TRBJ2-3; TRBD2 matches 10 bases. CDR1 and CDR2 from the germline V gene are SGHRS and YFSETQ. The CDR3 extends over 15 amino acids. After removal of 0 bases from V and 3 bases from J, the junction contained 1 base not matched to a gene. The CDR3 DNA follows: TGCGCCAGCAGCTTGGAACTAGCGGGGACAGATACGCAGTATTTT. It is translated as CASSLELAGTDTQYF.

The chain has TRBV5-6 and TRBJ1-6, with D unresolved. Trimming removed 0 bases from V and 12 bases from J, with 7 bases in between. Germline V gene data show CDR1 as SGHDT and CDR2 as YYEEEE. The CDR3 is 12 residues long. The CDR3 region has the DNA TGTGCCAGCAGCTTGGGCTATATACCCCTCCACTTT. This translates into CASSLGYIPLHF.

CDR3 bases: TGTGCCAGCAGCTTAGCGCGGCAGGGAACAGCTTTCTTT. It yields the protein CASSLARQGTAFF. V is TRBV7-2 and J is TRBJ1-1, with D possibly TRBD1 on 5 matching bases. Germline CDR1 is SGHTA and CDR2 is FQGNSA. V was pared by 0 bases and J by 10 bases, with 12 bases between. The CDR3 spans 13 residues. The full variable domain, rest sourced from reference TRBV7-2 and TRBJ1-1, is GAGVSQSPSNKVTEKGKDVELRCDPISGHTALYWYRQSLGQGLEFLIYFQGNSAPDKSGLPSDRFSAERTGGSVSTLTIQRTQQEDSAVYLCASSLARQGTAFFGQGTRLTVV.

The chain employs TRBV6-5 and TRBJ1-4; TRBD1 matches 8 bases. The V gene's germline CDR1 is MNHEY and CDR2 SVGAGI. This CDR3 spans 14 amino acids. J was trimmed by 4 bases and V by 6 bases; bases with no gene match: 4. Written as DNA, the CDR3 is TGTGCCAGCAGCCCTGGACAGGGTAATGAAAAACTGTTTTTT. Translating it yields CASSPGQGNEKLFF.

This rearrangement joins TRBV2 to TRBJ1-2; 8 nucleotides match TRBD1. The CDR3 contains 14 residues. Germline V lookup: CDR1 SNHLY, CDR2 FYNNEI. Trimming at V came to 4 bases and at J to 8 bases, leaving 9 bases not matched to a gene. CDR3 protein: CASSVLGQASGYTF. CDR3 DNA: TGTGCCAGCAGTGTACTGGGACAGGCGTCGGGCTACACCTTC.